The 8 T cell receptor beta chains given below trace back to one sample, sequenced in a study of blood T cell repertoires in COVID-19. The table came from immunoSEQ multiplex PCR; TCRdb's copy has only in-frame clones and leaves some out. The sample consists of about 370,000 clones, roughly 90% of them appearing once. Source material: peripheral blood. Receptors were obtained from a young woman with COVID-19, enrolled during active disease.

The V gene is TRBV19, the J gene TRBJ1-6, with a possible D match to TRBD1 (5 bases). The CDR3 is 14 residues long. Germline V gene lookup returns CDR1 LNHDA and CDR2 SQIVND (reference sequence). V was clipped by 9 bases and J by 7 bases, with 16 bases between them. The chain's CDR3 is CASSGASGNSPLHF. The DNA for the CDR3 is TGTGCCAGCAGCGGGGCTTCGGGAAATTCACCCCTCCACTTT.

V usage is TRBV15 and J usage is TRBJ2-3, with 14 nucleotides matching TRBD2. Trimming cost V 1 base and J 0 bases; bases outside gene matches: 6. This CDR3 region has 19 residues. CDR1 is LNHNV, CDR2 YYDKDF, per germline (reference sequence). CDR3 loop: CATSRGGTSGGPSTDTQYF. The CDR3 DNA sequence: TGTGCCACCAGCAGAGGAGGGACTAGCGGGGGCCCTAGCACAGATACGCAGTATTTT.

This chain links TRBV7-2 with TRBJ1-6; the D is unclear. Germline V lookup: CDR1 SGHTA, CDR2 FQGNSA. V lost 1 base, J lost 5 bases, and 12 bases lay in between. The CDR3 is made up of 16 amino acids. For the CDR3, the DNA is TGTGCCAGCAGCTTAGTGGCGGCAGTCAATAATTCACCCCTCCACTTT. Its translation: CASSLVAAVNNSPLHF.

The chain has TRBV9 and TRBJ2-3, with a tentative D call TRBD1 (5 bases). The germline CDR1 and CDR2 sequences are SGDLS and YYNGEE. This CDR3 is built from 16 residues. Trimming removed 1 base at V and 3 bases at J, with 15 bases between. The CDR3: CASSVSQGLFTDTQYF. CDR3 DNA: TGTGCCAGCAGCGTATCCCAGGGTTTGTTTACAGATACGCAGTATTTT.

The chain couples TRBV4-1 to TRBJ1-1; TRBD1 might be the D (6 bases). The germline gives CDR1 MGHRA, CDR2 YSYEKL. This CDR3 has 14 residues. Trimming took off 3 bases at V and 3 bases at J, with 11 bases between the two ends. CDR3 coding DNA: TGCGCCAGCAGCCATTTTCCAGGGGACACTGAAGCTTTCTTT. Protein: CASSHFPGDTEAFF.

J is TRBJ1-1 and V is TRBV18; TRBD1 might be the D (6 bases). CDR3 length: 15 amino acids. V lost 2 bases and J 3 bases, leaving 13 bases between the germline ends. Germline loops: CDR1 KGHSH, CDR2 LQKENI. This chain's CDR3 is CASSPVNDRHTEAFF. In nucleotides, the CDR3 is TGTGCCAGCTCACCAGTAAATGACAGGCACACTGAAGCTTTCTTT.

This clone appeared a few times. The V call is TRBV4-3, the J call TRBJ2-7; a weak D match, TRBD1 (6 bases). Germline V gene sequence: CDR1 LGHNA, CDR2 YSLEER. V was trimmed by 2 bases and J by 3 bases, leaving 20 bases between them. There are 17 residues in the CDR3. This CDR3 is CASSQPYRAPGCYEQYV. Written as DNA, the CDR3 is TGCGCCAGCAGCCAACCCTACAGGGCCCCTGGGTGCTACGAGCAGTACGTC.

The CDR3 here is CASSLVPDRGVNTGELFF. The CDR3 DNA follows: TGTGCCAGCAGCTTAGTCCCCGACAGGGGAGTCAACACCGGGGAGCTGTTTTTT. V and J are TRBV7-8 and TRBJ2-2; 8 nucleotides align to TRBD1. V lost 1 base and J lost 2; bases outside the gene matches: 9. CDR3 length equals 18 residues. Germline CDR1 is SGHVS and CDR2 is FQNEAQ.